This entry lists 30 T cell receptor beta chains sequenced from one sample in a study of blood T cells in healthy people across ages. A sample-barcoded 5' primer and a J-beta primer mix were used in a second PCR of about 7 to 12 cycles. One entry per CDR3 protein results from TCRdb running MiXCR on the 5' RACE reads. The table includes 550,000 to 800,000 distinct CDR3 sequences, about 32% detected once. The specimen sequenced was blood. Source of these receptors: a woman aged 80 or over in good health.

This clonotype has a handful of counts. This rearrangement joins TRBV7-2 to TRBJ1-1; D is undetermined. CDR1 is SGHTA, CDR2 FQGNSA, per germline. This CDR3 spans 15 amino acids. V lost 0 bases, J lost 6 bases, and 14 bases lay in between. The CDR3: CASSLALGRAPEAFF. CDR3 in DNA: TGTGCCAGCAGCTTAGCGCTGGGTAGGGCCCCTGAAGCTTTCTTT.

V gene TRBV19 combines with J gene TRBJ1-1; D is undetermined. The germline V gene has CDR1 LNHDA and CDR2 SQIVND (reference sequence). This CDR3 is 11 amino acids long. Trimming took 9 bases from V and 3 from J, leaving 8 bases between them. Here the CDR3 DNA reads TGTGCCAGCCGACAATACACTGAAGCTTTCTTT. Protein product: CASRQYTEAFF. The variable domain in full, completed from reference TRBV19 and TRBJ1-1, reads DGGITQSPKYLFRKEGQNVTLSCEQNLNHDAMYWYRQDPGQGLRLIYYSQIVNDFQKGDIAEGYSVSREKKESFPLTVTSAQKNPTAFYLCASRQYTEAFFGQGTRLTVV.

Details on this clonotype: A much larger clone lies a single base off, so this may be a read error. The chain couples TRBV7-2 to TRBJ2-7; D is tentatively TRBD1 or TRBD2 (5 bases each). Germline V gene data show CDR1 as SGHTA and CDR2 as FQGNSA. The CDR3 consists of 15 residues. Trimming left V 4 bases short and J 7 bases short, with 20 bases between. CDR3 amino acids: CASSSSWGRDYEQYF. In DNA form, the CDR3 reads TGTGCCAGCAGCTCAAGTTGGGGGAGAGACTATGAGCAGTACTTC.

V gene TRBV20-1 combines with J gene TRBJ1-2; perhaps TRBD1 as D (6 bases). This CDR3 has 14 amino acids. The germline gives CDR1 DFQATT, CDR2 SNEGSKA (reference sequence). Trimming removed 2 bases from V and 2 bases from J, with 12 bases in between. CDR3 protein: CSARRAGENYGYTF. As DNA, the CDR3 is TGCAGTGCTAGACGGGCAGGGGAAAACTATGGCTACACCTTC.

This clonotype was observed a few times. This may stem from a read error, because a much larger clone lies one nucleotide away. The CDR3 coding sequence is TGCGCCAGCGGAGCCGGGGGAAGGGGGGCCAACGTCCTGACTTTC. This sequence encodes CASGAGGRGANVLTF. The V gene is TRBV4-1, the J gene TRBJ2-6, with D perhaps TRBD2 (6 bases). Trimming pared 8 bases from V and 4 bases from J, leaving 15 bases between. The CDR3 is 15 amino acids. Germline V lookup: CDR1 MGHRA, CDR2 YSYEKL.

The chain is built from TRBV2 and TRBJ1-5; D may be TRBD1 (6 bases). V was trimmed by 2 bases and J by 1 base, leaving 12 bases between them. In germline, CDR1 is SNHLY, CDR2 FYNNEI. The CDR3 totals 16 residues. The CDR3 DNA is TGTGCCAGCAGTGAAATGGGGGGCCGGAGCAATCAGCCCCAGCATTTT. Its translation: CASSEMGGRSNQPQHF.

V usage is TRBV5-6 and J usage is TRBJ1-6; 10 bases map to TRBD1. This CDR3 is built from 18 residues. With V trimmed by 4 bases and J by 14 bases, 21 bases remained unmatched. Germline assignment: CDR1 SGHDT and CDR2 YYEEEE. The CDR3 DNA is TGTGCCAGCAGCCGGAGGACAGGGGGTATTTTATCTCCGAGGGCCCTCCACTTT. It yields the protein CASSRRTGGILSPRALHF.

This chain connects TRBV6-5 to TRBJ1-2, with TRBD1 matching over 7 bases. The CDR3 runs to 15 residues. V dropped 5 bases and J dropped 7; count of bases not matched to a gene: 13. The germline V gene encodes CDR1 MNHEY and CDR2 SVGAGI. Here the CDR3 DNA reads TGTGCCAGCAGTCCTAGGGAGGGGGCTTACGGTGGCTACACCTTC. Translation gives CASSPREGAYGGYTF.

Of note for this clonotype: This may arise from a read error, as a much more abundant clone is one base away. The chain employs TRBV10-3 and TRBJ2-1; 7 bases are shared with TRBD2. The tail of the sequence fits TRBJ2-7 better, so the J call may be wrong. Germline V gene lookup returns CDR1 ENHRY and CDR2 SYGVKD. This CDR3 region has 14 residues. The CDR3 DNA reads as TGTGCCATCAGTGGAACTAGCGCCTACAATGAGCAGTACTTC. Encoded protein: CAISGTSAYNEQYF.

The chain employs TRBV9 and TRBJ2-1; 9 nucleotides agree with TRBD2. The CDR3 spans 16 residues. The ends lost 3 bases at V and 6 bases at J; junction bases unmatched: 10. Germline lookup yields CDR1 SGDLS and CDR2 YYNGEE. CDR3 coding DNA: TGTGCCAGCAGCGGTCTTACTAGCGGGCCGATCAATGAGCAGTTCTTC. It yields the protein CASSGLTSGPINEQFF. The full variable domain, rest sourced from reference TRBV9 and TRBJ2-1, is DSGVTQTPKHLITATGQRVTLRCSPRSGDLSVYWYQQSLDQGLQFLIQYYNGEERAKGNILERFSAQQFPDLHSELNLSSLELGDSALYFCASSGLTSGPINEQFFGPGTRLTVL.

The chain employs TRBV7-2 and TRBJ1-5; 8 bases match TRBD1. Germline values: CDR1 SGHTA, CDR2 FQGNSA. V lost 7 bases, J lost 0 bases, and 14 bases stayed unmatched. The CDR3 spans 18 residues. The CDR3 here is CASIATGQGEYSNQPQHF. The CDR3, as DNA: TGTGCCAGCATCGCCACCGGACAGGGAGAATATAGCAATCAGCCCCAGCATTTT.

The V and J genes are TRBV4-3 and TRBJ1-1; D unresolved. The CDR3 is 13 amino acids. Germline values: CDR1 LGHNA, CDR2 YSLEER. V shed 3 bases and J shed 1 base, with 6 bases lying between them. This CDR3 is CASSQTENTEAFF. CDR3 bases: TGCGCCAGCAGCCAGACCGAGAACACTGAAGCTTTCTTT.

The rearrangement uses TRBV20-1 and TRBJ1-3, with D maybe TRBD1 (6 bases). The CDR3 runs 14 residues. Germline loops: CDR1 DFQATT, CDR2 SNEGSKA (reference sequence). Between the trimmed V and J ends, which lost 3 bases and 0 bases, there was a span of 9 bases. CDR3 sequence (DNA): TGCAGTGCTAGCAGGGACAACTCTGGAAACACCATATATTTT. It codes for CSASRDNSGNTIYF.

This clonotype was counted many times. The chain is built from TRBV4-2 and TRBJ2-5, with D possibly matching TRBD1 (6 bases). V lost 6 bases and J lost 1, with 9 bases in between. CDR3 length equals 13 residues. Germline V gives CDR1 LGHNA, CDR2 YNFKEQ. CDR3: CASRKQGQETQYF. In DNA, the CDR3 is TGTGCCAGCAGGAAACAGGGCCAAGAGACCCAGTACTTC.

This clonotype was found once. This chain joins TRBV4-2 and TRBJ2-6; 7 nucleotides line up with TRBD2. With V trimmed by 3 bases and J by 0 bases, 5 bases remained unmatched. This CDR3 is built from 17 residues. The germline gives CDR1 LGHNA, CDR2 YNFKEQ. The CDR3 reads CASSQIGGGSGANVLTF. CDR3 coding DNA: TGTGCCAGCAGCCAGATTGGGGGGGGCTCTGGGGCCAACGTCCTGACTTTC.

This clonotype was counted many times. The chain has TRBV7-2 and TRBJ2-7; tentative D call: TRBD2 (5 bases). CDR3 size: 16 residues. The germline gives CDR1 SGHTA, CDR2 FQGNSA. V was cut by 2 bases and J by 2 bases, with 16 bases left in between. The CDR3 protein is CASSLISRTGTYEQYF. CDR3 sequence (DNA): TGTGCCAGCAGCTTAATCTCCCGGACGGGGACCTACGAGCAGTACTTC.

The genes are TRBV20-1 and TRBJ1-3, with D unclear. Germline CDR1 and CDR2: DFQATT and SNEGSKA (reference sequence). This CDR3 has 13 amino acids. The germline V and J ends were trimmed by 6 bases and 2 bases, with 11 bases remaining between them. In DNA, the CDR3 is TGCAGTGCAACAAACCTCACTGGAAACACCATATATTTT. This codes for CSATNLTGNTIYF.

This clonotype was observed many times. The chain employs TRBV5-1 and TRBJ2-5; tentatively, D is TRBD2 (5 bases). The germline CDR1 and CDR2 sequences are SGHRS and YFSETQ. Trimming cost V 1 base and J 6 bases, with 13 bases left between them. The CDR3 covers 14 residues. The CDR3 DNA is TGCGCCAGCAGCTTGTTGAGCGGCCGACAGACCCAGTACTTC. Amino acids: CASSLLSGRQTQYF. Looking up the rest from reference TRBV5-1 and TRBJ2-5 gives the full variable domain: KAGVTQTPRYLIKTRGQQVTLSCSPISGHRSVSWYQQTPGQGLQFLFEYFSETQRNKGNFPGRFSGRQFSNSRSEMNVSTLELGDSALYLCASSLLSGRQTQYFGPGTRLLVL.

This clonotype was detected ten times or more. The rearrangement uses TRBV7-2 and TRBJ2-1; D not resolved. Germline loops: CDR1 SGHTA, CDR2 FQGNSA. V was shortened by 3 bases and J by 7 bases, with 13 bases between the two germline ends. This CDR3 comprises 14 residues. CDR3 sequence: CASSFPTLRNEQFF. The CDR3, as DNA: TGTGCCAGCAGCTTCCCTACCCTCCGGAATGAGCAGTTCTTC.

J is TRBJ1-2 and V is TRBV29-1; D is uncertain. The CDR3 runs 13 residues. The V end was cut by 2 bases, the J end by 5 bases, with 12 bases between. CDR1 and CDR2 from the germline V gene are SQVTM and ANQGSEA. DNA of the CDR3: TGCAGCGTTGAATTCCCCAGAGGGTATGGCTACACCTTC. Translating it yields CSVEFPRGYGYTF.

Remarks on this clonotype: This may be a read error: a much more frequent sequence differs by one nucleotide. The chain has TRBV12-3 or TRBV12-4 and TRBJ1-1; TRBD1 matches at 7 bases. Germline trimming cut 5 bases from V and 4 bases from J; bases unmatched to any gene: 10. The CDR3 is 15 amino acids. CDR3 coding DNA: TGTGCCAGCAGTGGATGGGACAGTACCAGCACTGAAGCTTTCTTT. It encodes CASSGWDSTSTEAFF.

This clonotype has a single count. A read error is possible here, since a much larger clone lies one base away. The DNA for the CDR3 is TGTGCCAGCGGCTTGGGGGGACACGAGCTCGGCTACACCTTC. It yields the protein CASGLGGHELGYTF. V is TRBV5-6 and J is TRBJ1-2; possible D gene TRBD1, 6 bases. CDR3 length equals 14 residues. CDR1 is SGHDT, CDR2 YYEEEE, per germline.

This clonotype was observed many times. V is TRBV6-5 and J is TRBJ2-5; 7 nucleotides match TRBD2. After removal of 2 bases from V and 2 bases from J, the junction contained 8 bases not matched to a gene. Germline CDR1 MNHEY, CDR2 SVGAGI. The CDR3 is made up of 16 amino acids. CDR3 coding DNA: TGTGCCAGCAGTTACGGGAGGGGTCCGGGACAAGAGACCCAGTACTTC. Protein product: CASSYGRGPGQETQYF.

This clonotype was recorded at least ten times. V and J are TRBV6-5 and TRBJ2-3, with 7 bases matching TRBD1. Germline V gene sequence: CDR1 MNHEY, CDR2 SVGAGI. The V segment lost 2 bases and the J segment 2 bases; nucleotides outside the gene matches: 1. The CDR3 extends over 14 amino acids. CDR3 sequence: CASSYDRVTDTQYF. As DNA, the CDR3 is TGTGCCAGCAGTTACGACAGGGTCACAGATACGCAGTATTTT.

The V gene is TRBV12-3 or TRBV12-4, the J gene TRBJ2-1, with D unclear. V was cut by 5 bases and J by 7 bases, with 18 bases left in between. The CDR3 covers 15 residues. CDR3 amino acids: CASSDIGPMWNEQFF. The CDR3 DNA is TGTGCCAGCAGTGACATTGGCCCCATGTGGAATGAGCAGTTCTTC.

The sample holds a few counts of this clonotype. J is TRBJ1-6 and V is TRBV20-1; possible D gene TRBD1, 5 bases. The CDR3 is made up of 17 amino acids. The ends were cut back, 5 bases at V and 9 bases at J, with 26 bases in the middle. Per germline, CDR1 DFQATT and CDR2 SNEGSKA (reference sequence). The CDR3 loop is CSALRGGGGLNSSPLHF. In nucleotides, the CDR3 is TGCAGTGCTCTTAGGGGCGGTGGGGGGTTGAATTCTTCACCCCTCCACTTT.

This chain connects TRBV27 to TRBJ1-1; D not certain. Trimming shortened V by 6 bases and J by 0 bases, and 11 bases separated the two germline ends. Germline V gene data show CDR1 as MNHEY and CDR2 as SMNVEV (reference sequence). The CDR3 contains 14 residues. Here the CDR3 reads CASSRDFMNTEAFF. In DNA, the CDR3 is TGTGCCAGCAGCCGTGACTTCATGAACACTGAAGCTTTCTTT.

The chain has TRBV20-1 and TRBJ1-1, with no clear D. This CDR3 region has 11 residues. The germline CDR1 and CDR2 sequences are DFQATT and SNEGSKA (reference sequence). With 7 bases removed from V and 4 bases from J, the gap between germline ends came to 10 bases. CDR3 protein: CSGQAATEAFF. DNA for the CDR3: TGCAGTGGCCAGGCGGCCACTGAAGCTTTCTTT.

This clonotype has only a few counts. CDR3 sequence (DNA): TGCAGTGCTAGTTCAGGGCAGGTGCAGGAAAAACTGTTTTTT. Translated: CSASSGQVQEKLFF. The chain employs TRBV20-1 and TRBJ1-4; tentatively, D is TRBD1 (5 bases). V was cut by 3 bases and J by 8 bases, with 16 bases left in between. The germline gives CDR1 DFQATT, CDR2 SNEGSKA (reference sequence). The CDR3 has 14 amino acids.

The genes are TRBV4-1 and TRBJ2-7, with 13 bases fitting TRBD2. Trimming cost V 0 bases and J 8 bases; bases outside gene matches: 4. This CDR3 spans 15 amino acids. CDR1 and CDR2 from the germline V gene are MGHRA and YSYEKL. The CDR3 sequence: CASSQEGTSGNKQYF. As DNA, the CDR3 is TGCGCCAGCAGCCAAGAAGGGACTAGCGGGAATAAGCAGTACTTC.